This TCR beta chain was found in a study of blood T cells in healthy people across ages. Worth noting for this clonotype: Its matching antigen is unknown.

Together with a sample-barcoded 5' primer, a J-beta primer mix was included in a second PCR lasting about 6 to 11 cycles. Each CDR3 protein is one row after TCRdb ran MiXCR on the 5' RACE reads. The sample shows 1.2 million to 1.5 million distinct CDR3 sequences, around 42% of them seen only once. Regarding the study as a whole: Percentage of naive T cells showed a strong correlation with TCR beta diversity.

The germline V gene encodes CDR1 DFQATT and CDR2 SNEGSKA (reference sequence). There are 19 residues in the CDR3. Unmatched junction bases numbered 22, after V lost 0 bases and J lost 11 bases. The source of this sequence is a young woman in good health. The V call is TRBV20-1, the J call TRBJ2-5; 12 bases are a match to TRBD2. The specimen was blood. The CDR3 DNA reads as TGCAGTGCTAGAGATCCCGGGCTAGCGGGAGGGATCACCCCGGGTGAGCAGTACTTC. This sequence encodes CSARDPGLAGGITPGEQYF.